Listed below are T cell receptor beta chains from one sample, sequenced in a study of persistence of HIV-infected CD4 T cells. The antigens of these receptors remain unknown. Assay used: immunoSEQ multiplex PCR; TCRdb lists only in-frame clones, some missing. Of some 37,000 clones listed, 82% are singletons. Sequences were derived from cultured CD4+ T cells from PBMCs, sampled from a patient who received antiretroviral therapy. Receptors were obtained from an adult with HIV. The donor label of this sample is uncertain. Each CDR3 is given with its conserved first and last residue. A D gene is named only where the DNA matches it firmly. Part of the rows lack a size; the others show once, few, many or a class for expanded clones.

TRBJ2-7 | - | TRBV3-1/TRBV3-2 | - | CASSPGTLSYEQYF | TGTGCCAGCAGCCCCGGGACATTGAGCTACGAGCAGTACTTC
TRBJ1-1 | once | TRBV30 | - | CAWSKWGGSDTEAFF | TGTGCCTGGAGCAAATGGGGGGGCTCAGACACTGAAGCTTTCTTT
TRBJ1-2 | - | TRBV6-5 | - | CASRLLAGSMYGYTF | TGTGCCAGCAGACTTCTGGCAGGTTCCATGTATGGCTACACCTTC
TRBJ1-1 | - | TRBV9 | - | CASSVMNTEAFF | TGTGCCAGCAGCGTCATGAACACTGAAGCTTTCTTT
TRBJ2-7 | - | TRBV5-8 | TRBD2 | CASSLDGGGVRDEQYF | TGTGCCAGCAGCTTGGACGGCGGGGGTGTCCGGGACGAGCAGTACTTC
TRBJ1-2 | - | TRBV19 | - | CASQGREGRGYTF | TGTGCCAGCCAAGGAAGGGAGGGACGGGGCTACACCTTC
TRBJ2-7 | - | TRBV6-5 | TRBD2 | CASSLLTGLVDEQYF | TGTGCCAGCAGTCTTCTTACGGGACTAGTAGACGAGCAGTACTTC
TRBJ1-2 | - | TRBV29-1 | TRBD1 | CSVEFRGLLGGYTF | TGCAGCGTTGAATTCAGGGGGCTTCTTGGAGGCTACACCTTC
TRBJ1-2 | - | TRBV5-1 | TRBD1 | CASGDRFYGYTF | TGCGCCAGCGGGGACAGATTCTATGGCTACACCTTC
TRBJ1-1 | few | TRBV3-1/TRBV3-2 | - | CASSQDSDRTRAFF | TGTGCCAGCAGCCAAGATTCGGATAGGACGCGGGCTTTCTTT
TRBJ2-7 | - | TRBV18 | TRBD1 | CASSAGQDYEQYF | TGTGCCAGCTCAGCCGGACAGGACTACGAGCAGTACTTC
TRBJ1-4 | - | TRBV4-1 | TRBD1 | CASSAYNRGPDEKLFF | TGCGCCAGCAGCGCCTACAACAGGGGGCCTGATGAAAAACTGTTTTTT
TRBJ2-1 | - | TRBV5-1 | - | CASRKTNDPYNEQFF | TGCGCCAGCAGAAAAACTAATGATCCCTACAATGAGCAGTTCTTC
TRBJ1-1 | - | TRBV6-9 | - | CASSLAASGHEAFF | TGTGCCAGCAGTTTAGCGGCCTCCGGGCATGAAGCTTTCTTT
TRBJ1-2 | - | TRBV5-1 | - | CASSLAGPGNGYTF | TGCGCCAGCAGCTTGGCGGGGCCTGGGAATGGCTACACCTTC
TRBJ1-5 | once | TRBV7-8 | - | CASSLAVTGINQPQHF | TGTGCCAGCAGCTTAGCAGTTACAGGGATTAATCAGCCCCAGCATTTT
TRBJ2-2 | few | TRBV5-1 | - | CASYVGGDTGELFF | TGCGCCAGCTATGTAGGAGGGGACACCGGGGAGCTGTTTTTT
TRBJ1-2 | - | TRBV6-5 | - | CASSYTGADYGYTF | TGTGCCAGCAGTTACACCGGGGCGGACTATGGCTACACCTTC
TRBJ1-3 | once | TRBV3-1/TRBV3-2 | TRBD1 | CASSQTRTGGNTIYF | TGTGCCAGCAGCCAGACGCGGACAGGGGGAAACACCATATATTTT
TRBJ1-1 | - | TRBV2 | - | CASRGRGTEAFF | TGTGCCAGTAGGGGACGGGGCACTGAAGCTTTCTTT
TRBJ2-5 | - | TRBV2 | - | CASSDWGNQETQYF | TGTGCCAGCAGTGATTGGGGAAACCAAGAGACCCAGTACTTC
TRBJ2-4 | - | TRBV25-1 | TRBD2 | CASSEGAGFSGNIQYF | TGTGCCAGCAGTGAAGGAGCGGGGTTTAGTGGAAACATTCAGTACTTC
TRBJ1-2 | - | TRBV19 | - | CASRQTTYGYTF | TGTGCCAGTAGACAGACAACCTATGGCTACACCTTC
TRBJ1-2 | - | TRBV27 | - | CASSLSEGEYYGYTF | TGTGCCAGCAGTTTAAGTGAGGGGGAATACTATGGCTACACCTTC
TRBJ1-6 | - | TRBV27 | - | CASSLSAGWDSPLHF | TGTGCCAGCAGTTTATCGGCGGGATGGGATTCACCCCTCCACTTT
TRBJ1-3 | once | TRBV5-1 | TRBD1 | CASSPGTGKVAGNTIYF | TGCGCCAGCAGCCCGGGGACAGGGAAGGTAGCTGGAAACACCATATATTTT
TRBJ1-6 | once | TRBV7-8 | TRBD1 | CASSLGQGQNSPLHF | TGTGCCAGCAGCTTAGGACAGGGACAGAATTCACCCCTCCACTTT
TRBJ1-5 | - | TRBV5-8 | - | CASSADSPFGNQPQHF | TGTGCCAGCAGCGCGGACAGTCCGTTTGGGAATCAGCCCCAGCATTTT
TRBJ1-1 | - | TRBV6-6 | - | CASSRSGPQGWATEAFF | TGTGCCAGCAGTCGATCCGGCCCACAGGGATGGGCCACTGAAGCTTTCTTT
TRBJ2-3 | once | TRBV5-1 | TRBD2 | CASSLGLAGGPGTDTQYF | TGCGCCAGCAGCTTGGGACTAGCGGGGGGGCCGGGGACAGATACGCAGTATTTT
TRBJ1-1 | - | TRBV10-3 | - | CAISGRENTEAFF | TGTGCCATCAGTGGACGGGAGAACACTGAAGCTTTCTTT
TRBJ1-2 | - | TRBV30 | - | CAWSVRGGNYGYTF | TGTGCCTGGAGTGTAAGGGGGGGGAACTATGGCTACACCTTC
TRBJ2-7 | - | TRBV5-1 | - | CASSLALQEHYEQYF | TGCGCCAGCAGCTTGGCCCTACAGGAGCACTACGAGCAGTACTTC
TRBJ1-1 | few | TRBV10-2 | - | CASSEGRDGTEAFF | TGCGCCAGCAGTGAAGGGAGGGACGGCACTGAAGCTTTCTTT
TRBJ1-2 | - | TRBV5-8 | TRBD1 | CASSLDPGQGIYGYTF | TGTGCCAGCAGCTTGGATCCCGGACAGGGCATCTATGGCTACACCTTC